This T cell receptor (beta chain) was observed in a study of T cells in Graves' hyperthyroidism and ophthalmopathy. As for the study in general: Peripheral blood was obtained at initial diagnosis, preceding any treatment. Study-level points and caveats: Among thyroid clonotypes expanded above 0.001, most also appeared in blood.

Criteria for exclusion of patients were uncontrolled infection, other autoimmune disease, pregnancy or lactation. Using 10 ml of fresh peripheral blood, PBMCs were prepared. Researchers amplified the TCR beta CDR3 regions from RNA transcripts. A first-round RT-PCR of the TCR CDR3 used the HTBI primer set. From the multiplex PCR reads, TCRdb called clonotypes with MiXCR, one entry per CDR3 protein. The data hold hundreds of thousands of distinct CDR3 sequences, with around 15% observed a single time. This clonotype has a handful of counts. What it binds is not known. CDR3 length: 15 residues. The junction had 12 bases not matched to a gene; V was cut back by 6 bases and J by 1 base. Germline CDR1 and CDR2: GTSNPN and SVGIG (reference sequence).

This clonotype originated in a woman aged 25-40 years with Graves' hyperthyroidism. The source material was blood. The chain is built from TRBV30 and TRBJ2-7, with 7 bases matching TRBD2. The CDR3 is CACYFRLAGSYEQYF. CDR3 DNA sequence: TGTGCCTGTTACTTCAGACTAGCAGGGTCCTACGAGCAGTACTTC.